Shown below are 21 T cell receptor beta chains from a single sample sequenced in a study of cytomegalovirus exposure and HLA in healthy donors. Repertoires were generated with immunoSEQ multiplex PCR, while TCRdb's copy carries only in-frame clones and drops some. The data show approximately 270,000 clones, 90% seen once. Sequencing was carried out using PBMCs. Source of these receptors: a woman aged 18-29 years in good health and CMV-seronegative.

CDR3 protein: CASSPPEGRTEAFF. CDR3 DNA: TGTGCCAGCAGTCCACCGGAGGGAAGAACTGAAGCTTTCTTT. The chain links TRBV28 to TRBJ1-1, with D uncertain. CDR1 is MDHEN, CDR2 SYDVKM, per germline. Trimming removed 5 bases at V and 5 bases at J, with 15 bases between. This CDR3 has 14 amino acids.

The table lists this clone with a count of one. This chain joins TRBV2 and TRBJ1-6; D unresolved. The CDR3 is 17 amino acids. V was pared by 6 bases and J by 8 bases, with 23 bases between. The germline CDR1 and CDR2 sequences are SNHLY and FYNNEI. CDR3 nucleotide sequence: TGTGCCAGCAGATCAGGTCCAGGTCGCAGCACGGATTCACCCCTCCACTTT. Its protein is CASRSGPGRSTDSPLHF.

J is TRBJ2-3 and V is TRBV9; TRBD2 aligns across 12 bases. V lost 3 bases, J lost 3 bases, and 2 bases stayed unmatched. This CDR3 region has 15 residues. Germline CDR1 and CDR2: SGDLS and YYNGEE. CDR3 protein: CASSGTSGTTDTQYF. CDR3 bases: TGTGCCAGCAGCGGGACTAGCGGGACAACAGATACGCAGTATTTT.

V is TRBV5-1 and J is TRBJ1-5; D is perhaps TRBD1 (5 bases). This CDR3 is built from 13 residues. V lost 4 bases and J lost 5, with 10 bases in between. Germline V gene data show CDR1 as SGHRS and CDR2 as YFSETQ. Here the CDR3 reads CASSLTGDQPQHF. The DNA for the CDR3 is TGCGCCAGCAGCCTGACGGGGGATCAGCCCCAGCATTTT.

The chain couples TRBV5-1 to TRBJ2-3, with 11 bases that match TRBD2. The CDR3 totals 16 residues. Germline V gives CDR1 SGHRS, CDR2 YFSETQ. V shed 0 bases and J 2 bases; nucleotides not matched to a gene: 2. The CDR3 protein is CASSLDSGGATDTQYF. The CDR3 region has the DNA TGCGCCAGCAGCTTGGATAGCGGGGGGGCCACAGATACGCAGTATTTT.

The rearrangement joins TRBV18 to TRBJ1-4, with 7 bases aligning to TRBD1. The CDR3 is made up of 17 amino acids. Germline values: CDR1 KGHSH, CDR2 LQKENI. Germline trimming cut 2 bases from V and 2 bases from J; bases unmatched to any gene: 8. The CDR3 reads CASSPSTGSATNEKLFF. The CDR3 region has the DNA TGTGCCAGCTCACCATCGACAGGGTCAGCGACTAATGAAAAACTGTTTTTT.

CDR3 DNA: TGTGCCAGCTCACCCGGGGCGGGGGGGGCGTCCTACGAGCAGTACGTC. It specifies CASSPGAGGASYEQYV. The rearrangement links TRBV18 to TRBJ2-7; 9 positions match TRBD2. After removal of 3 bases from V and 1 base from J, the junction contained 7 bases not matched to a gene. The CDR3 consists of 16 residues. Germline CDR1 is KGHSH and CDR2 is LQKENI.

This clone was seen only once. This chain joins TRBV9 and TRBJ2-1, with D perhaps TRBD2 (6 bases). In germline, CDR1 is SGDLS, CDR2 YYNGEE. The CDR3 is made up of 15 amino acids. V was cut by 4 bases and J by 0 bases, with 11 bases left in between. The CDR3 reads CASSPAGSSYNEQFF. The CDR3 DNA is TGTGCCAGCAGCCCCGCGGGGAGCTCCTACAATGAGCAGTTCTTC.

This chain links TRBV7-2 with TRBJ1-4, with a possible D match to TRBD1 (5 bases). CDR1 and CDR2 (germline): SGHTA, FQGNSA. The CDR3 is 22 residues long. Trimming shortened V by 0 bases and J by 5 bases, and 31 bases separated the two germline ends. CDR3 sequence reads: CASSLALKRGLGVQFFNEKLFF. CDR3 DNA sequence: TGTGCCAGCAGCTTAGCCCTAAAGCGTGGCCTAGGGGTGCAATTCTTCAATGAAAAACTGTTTTTT.

The chain couples TRBV29-1 to TRBJ2-2; no reliable D call. V gave up 4 bases and J gave up 6 bases, with 15 bases separating them. CDR1 and CDR2 (germline): SQVTM, ANQGSEA. The CDR3 contains 14 residues. CDR3: CSVAGSVPAGELFF. The DNA of the CDR3 is TGCAGCGTTGCGGGTTCTGTGCCGGCCGGGGAGCTGTTTTTT.

Comments on this clone: This sample also contains other DNA sequences that code for the same CDR3. This chain connects TRBV19 to TRBJ2-7; D is undetermined. The germline gives CDR1 LNHDA, CDR2 SQIVND (reference sequence). V lost 5 bases and J 3 bases, leaving 8 bases between the germline ends. This CDR3 has 12 amino acids. The CDR3 sequence is CASSRGGYEQYF. CDR3 DNA: TGTGCCAGTAGTCGAGGTGGCTACGAGCAGTACTTC.

This chain links TRBV7-7 with TRBJ2-3; 8 nucleotides agree with TRBD1. V dropped 3 bases and J dropped 4; count of bases not matched to a gene: 3. CDR1 and CDR2 (germline): SSHAT, FNYEAQ (reference sequence). This CDR3 is 14 amino acids long. The CDR3 DNA is TGTGCCAGCAGCTTCGACAGGGGCCCAGATACGCAGTATTTT. It translates to CASSFDRGPDTQYF. Filled out from reference TRBV7-7 and TRBJ2-3, the complete variable domain reads GAGVSQSPRYKVTKRGQDVTLRCDPISSHATLYWYQQALGQGPEFLTYFNYEAQPDKSGLPSDRFSAERPEGSISTLTIQRTEQRDSAMYRCASSFDRGPDTQYFGPGTRLTVL.

There are a few counts of this clone. The chain is built from TRBV9 and TRBJ1-6; D gene ambiguous. Per germline, CDR1 SGDLS and CDR2 YYNGEE. CDR3 length: 13 residues. Trimming left V 1 base short and J 8 bases short, with 7 bases between. CDR3 sequence reads: CASSVLRDSPLHF. The CDR3 nucleotides are TGTGCCAGCAGCGTACTCCGGGATTCACCCCTCCACTTT.

Turning to this clone: One junction end disagrees with the germline gene, perhaps due to a read error. This chain joins TRBV4-1 and TRBJ1-4; a possible D gene is TRBD1 (5 bases). The CDR3 is 15 amino acids. Germline CDR1 is MGHRA and CDR2 is YSYEKL. Here the CDR3 reads CASSQDLQVPPKMIF. Written as DNA, the CDR3 is TGCGCCAGCAGCCAAGATTTACAGGTACCCCCAAAGATGATTTTT.

The V gene is TRBV6-1, the J gene TRBJ2-1, with a possible D match to TRBD1 (6 bases). Germline V gene data show CDR1 as MNHNS and CDR2 as SASEGT. The CDR3 contains 14 residues. V dropped 8 bases and J dropped 3 bases, with 14 bases sitting between them. CDR3 amino acids: CASLPGTLYNEQFF. DNA of the CDR3: TGTGCCAGCTTACCCGGGACACTCTACAATGAGCAGTTCTTC.

The V and J genes are TRBV9 and TRBJ2-5, with 10 bases that match TRBD1. J was trimmed by 7 bases and V by 3 bases; bases with no gene match: 6. The CDR3 is made up of 14 amino acids. The germline gives CDR1 SGDLS, CDR2 YYNGEE. CDR3 sequence: CASSAPGQGWTQYF. As DNA, the CDR3 is TGTGCCAGCAGCGCGCCGGGACAGGGGTGGACCCAGTACTTC.

This clone appeared once. The V gene is TRBV5-1, the J gene TRBJ2-3; the match to TRBD2 covers 8 bases. J lost 0 bases, V lost 4 bases, and 10 bases had no gene match. The CDR3 runs 17 residues. The germline gives CDR1 SGHRS, CDR2 YFSETQ. Here the CDR3 DNA reads TGCGCCAGCAGCAGCTTACTTAGCGGGGTTAGCACAGATACGCAGTATTTT. It yields the protein CASSSLLSGVSTDTQYF.

The rearrangement links TRBV7-2 to TRBJ2-5, with TRBD1 matching 7 bases. Germline CDR1 SGHTA, CDR2 FQGNSA. The CDR3 runs to 14 residues. V was pared by 3 bases and J by 5 bases, with 6 bases of the junction left unmatched. CDR3 amino acids: CASSFDRARETQYF. The CDR3 nucleotides read TGTGCCAGCAGCTTCGACAGGGCCCGGGAGACCCAGTACTTC.

The genes are TRBV2 and TRBJ2-3, with D maybe TRBD1 (5 bases). Trimming cost V 2 bases and J 3 bases, with 18 bases left between them. Germline lookup yields CDR1 SNHLY and CDR2 FYNNEI. The CDR3 length is 17 residues. CDR3 DNA: TGTGCCAGCAGTGAATGGGGCCTCACTCGCTCGACAGATACGCAGTATTTT. Protein product: CASSEWGLTRSTDTQYF.

Only one count was recorded for this clone. The J gene is TRBJ1-2, the V gene TRBV27, with 7 bases aligning to TRBD1. The CDR3 spans 15 residues. J lost 3 bases, V lost 6 bases, and 10 bases had no gene match. Germline V CDR1 and CDR2: MNHEY, SMNVEV (reference sequence). CDR3 amino acids: CASRTRQGLDYGYTF. The CDR3 bases are TGTGCCAGCAGAACCAGACAGGGATTGGACTATGGCTACACCTTC.

The chain links TRBV7-6 to TRBJ2-5; 12 bases are a match to TRBD2. This CDR3 has 16 amino acids. CDR1 and CDR2 (germline): SGHVS, FNYEAQ. The V segment lost 1 base and the J segment 3 bases; nucleotides outside the gene matches: 3. The CDR3 sequence is CASSLVASGGEETQYF. The CDR3 nucleotides are TGTGCCAGCAGCTTAGTGGCTAGCGGGGGGGAAGAGACCCAGTACTTC.